This T cell receptor (beta chain) was retrieved from a study of T cells in Graves' hyperthyroidism and ophthalmopathy. This clonotype was detected ten times or more. RNA transcripts yielded amplified TCR beta CDR3 regions. Researchers ran a first-round RT-PCR on the TCR CDR3 using the HTBI primer set. MiXCR, run by TCRdb on the multiplex PCR reads, gives a single entry per CDR3 protein. This table holds 540,000 or so distinct CDR3 sequences, just over 45% found once. Between the trimmed V and J ends, which lost 1 base and 6 bases, there was a span of 13 bases. The germline gives CDR1 SEHNR, CDR2 FQNEAQ (reference sequence). The CDR3 sequence is 14 residues long.

The chain is built from TRBV7-9 and TRBJ2-7; D remains ambiguous. The sample comprised peripheral blood or thyroid tissue (not recorded which). This TCR derives from an adult woman with Graves' disease, either hyperthyroidism or ophthalmopathy (not recorded which). CDR3 sequence (DNA): TGTGCCAGCAGCTTAGGACTTCCACCGGGCGAGCAGTACTTC. Translated, it gives CASSLGLPPGEQYF.